This is a list of T cell receptor beta chains from one sample in a study of glioma-infiltrating T cells after dendritic cell vaccination. Libraries were prepared by immunoSEQ multiplex PCR; TCRdb keeps only in-frame clonotypes and omits some of them. The sample shows approximately 91,000 clones, approximately 80% of them seen only once. Sequenced here: blood, sampled after dendritic cell vaccination. The receptors derive from a human donor with glioblastoma. Each CDR3 is given with its conserved first and last residue. Each record gives: V gene, D gene, clone size, J gene, CDR3 DNA, CDR3 protein. D genes are given only for firm matches. A row's size may be missing; if present it is once, few, many or a size class.

V gene: TRBV27; D gene: TRBD1; clone size: .; J gene: TRBJ2-7; CDR3 DNA: TGTGCCAGCAGTTCAAGGACAGGGGGCGGCTACGAGCAGTACTTC; CDR3 protein: CASSSRTGGGYEQYF
V gene: TRBV25-1; D gene: TRBD2; clone size: once; J gene: TRBJ2-1; CDR3 DNA: TGTGCCAGCAGCAAGACTAGCGGGGCCTACAATGAGCAGTTCTTC; CDR3 protein: CASSKTSGAYNEQFF
V gene: TRBV19; D gene: .; clone size: .; J gene: TRBJ2-2; CDR3 DNA: TGTGCCAGTAGTATTTGGGTCAGGGGACCCGGGGAGCTGTTTTTT; CDR3 protein: CASSIWVRGPGELFF
V gene: TRBV7-8; D gene: .; clone size: .; J gene: TRBJ1-6; CDR3 DNA: TGTGCCAGCAGCTCACGTGGGGGGAGCTCCTATAATTCACCCCTCCACTTT; CDR3 protein: CASSSRGGSSYNSPLHF
V gene: TRBV5-4; D gene: TRBD2; clone size: .; J gene: TRBJ2-4; CDR3 DNA: TGTGCCAGCAGCCCTCGGGGGGGACAAAACATTCAGTACTTC; CDR3 protein: CASSPRGGQNIQYF
V gene: TRBV5-1; D gene: TRBD1; clone size: .; J gene: TRBJ1-6; CDR3 DNA: TGCGCCAGCAGCGAGGGACAGGGGTTGAGGTCACCCCTCCACTTT; CDR3 protein: CASSEGQGLRSPLHF
V gene: TRBV14; D gene: .; clone size: .; J gene: TRBJ1-4; CDR3 DNA: TGTGCCAGCAGCCAGGTTAACAGGGTCGAAAAACTGTTTTTT; CDR3 protein: CASSQVNRVEKLFF
V gene: TRBV7-9; D gene: TRBD2; clone size: .; J gene: TRBJ2-1; CDR3 DNA: TGTGCCAGCAGCTTAGGACGGCTAGCGGGAGTCCATGAGCAGTTCTTC; CDR3 protein: CASSLGRLAGVHEQFF
V gene: TRBV5-6; D gene: TRBD1; clone size: once; J gene: TRBJ2-1; CDR3 DNA: TGTGCCAGCAGCTTTAGCGGTAAGGGGACAGGGGCGAACAATGAGCAGTTCTTC; CDR3 protein: CASSFSGKGTGANNEQFF
V gene: TRBV7-9; D gene: .; clone size: .; J gene: TRBJ2-3; CDR3 DNA: TGTGCCAGCAGCTTAGTCGGAGTAGATACGCAGTATTTT; CDR3 protein: CASSLVGVDTQYF
V gene: TRBV5-1; D gene: TRBD1; clone size: .; J gene: TRBJ2-1; CDR3 DNA: TGCGCCAGCAGCCCCTCTGGACAGGTTTACTACAATGAGCAGTTCTTC; CDR3 protein: CASSPSGQVYYNEQFF
V gene: TRBV10-3; D gene: .; clone size: once; J gene: TRBJ2-2; CDR3 DNA: TGTGCCATCGGGGGGGCCGCCGGGGAGCTGTTTTTT; CDR3 protein: CAIGGAAGELFF
V gene: TRBV5-1; D gene: TRBD1; clone size: .; J gene: TRBJ2-1; CDR3 DNA: TGCGCCAGCAGCTTCGGGACAGGGAGTGATGAGCAGTTCTTC; CDR3 protein: CASSFGTGSDEQFF
V gene: TRBV23-1; D gene: TRBD1; clone size: .; J gene: TRBJ1-5; CDR3 DNA: TGCGCCAGCAGACGGGAGGACAGGGGGGATCAGCCCCAGCATTTT; CDR3 protein: CASRREDRGDQPQHF
V gene: TRBV2; D gene: .; clone size: .; J gene: TRBJ2-2; CDR3 DNA: TGTGCCAGCAGTGAAGGTTCAGGGTATACCGGGGAGCTGTTTTTT; CDR3 protein: CASSEGSGYTGELFF
V gene: TRBV5-8; D gene: .; clone size: .; J gene: TRBJ2-2; CDR3 DNA: TGTGCCAGCAGCTTCGGGAAACTCACCGGGGAGCTGTTTTTT; CDR3 protein: CASSFGKLTGELFF